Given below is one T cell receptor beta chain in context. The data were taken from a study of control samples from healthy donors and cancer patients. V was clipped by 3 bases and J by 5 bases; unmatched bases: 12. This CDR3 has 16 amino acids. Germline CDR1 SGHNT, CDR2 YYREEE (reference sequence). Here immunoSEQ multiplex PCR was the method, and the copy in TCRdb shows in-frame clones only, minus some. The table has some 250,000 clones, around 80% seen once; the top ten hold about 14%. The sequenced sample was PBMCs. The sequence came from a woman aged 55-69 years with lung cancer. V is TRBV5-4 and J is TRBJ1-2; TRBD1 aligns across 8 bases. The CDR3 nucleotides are TGTGCCAGCAGCTCTCCCCGGGGGACAGGACGTTATGGCTACACCTTC. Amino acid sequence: CASSSPRGTGRYGYTF.